This TCR beta chain was captured in a study of liver allograft versus peripheral blood T cells (TCRdb year 2020). About the investigation overall: In liver transplant recipients, the study looked at T cell receptor repertoires in the peripheral blood and set them against the repertoires found within the transplanted livers.

For sequencing, an Illumina MiSeq was employed. TCRdb reran the public reads through fastp at Q25 and MiXCR, keeping productive beta chains. Rows matching on CDR3 protein sequence are summarized as one entry with the most common DNA and genes. The sample has about 2,500 distinct CDR3 sequences on record, roughly 15% of them singletons. 20% to 25% of the sample is in the top ten clones. Relative to its sample, this clonotype is medium-sized (0.01 to 0.1%). Its antigen is currently not known. No base-level quality is on record; no much larger clone is a single base apart. CDR1 and CDR2, looked up from the germline V gene, are SGHTA and FQGNSA. V lost 3 bases and J lost 3 bases; the stretch between them is 17 bases long. The CDR3 has 16 amino acids, counting the end cysteine and phenylalanine. Only the CDR3 region is kept as DNA, spanning 48 bases read in frame from base 1. The research as a whole found: The T cell receptor repertoires within liver allografts were reported to be different from the T cell receptor repertoires detected in peripheral blood.

Recombination joined TRBV7-2 with TRBJ1-1, with TRBD1 tentatively as D gene (5 bases match). The sequence derives from a human patient who had a liver transplant. After a transplant, some T cells may be the graft donor's own cells. The CDR3 protein is CASSFPSGGQDTEAFF. The base sequence is TGTGCCAGCAGCTTCCCTAGCGGGGGTCAGGACACTGAAGCTTTCTTT.